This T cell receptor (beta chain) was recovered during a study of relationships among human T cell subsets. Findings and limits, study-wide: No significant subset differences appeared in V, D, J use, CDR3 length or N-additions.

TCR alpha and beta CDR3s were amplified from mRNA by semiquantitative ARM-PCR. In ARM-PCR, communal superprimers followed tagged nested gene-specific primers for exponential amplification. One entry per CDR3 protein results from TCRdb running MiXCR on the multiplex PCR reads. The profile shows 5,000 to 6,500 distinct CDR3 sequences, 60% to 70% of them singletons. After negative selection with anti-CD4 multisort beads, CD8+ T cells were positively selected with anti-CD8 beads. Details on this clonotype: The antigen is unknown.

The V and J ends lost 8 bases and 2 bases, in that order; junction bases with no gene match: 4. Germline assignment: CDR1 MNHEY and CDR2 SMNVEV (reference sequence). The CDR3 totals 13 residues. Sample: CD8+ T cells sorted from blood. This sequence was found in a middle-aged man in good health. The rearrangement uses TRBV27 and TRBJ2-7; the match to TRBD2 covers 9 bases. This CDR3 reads CASGSGGAYEQYF. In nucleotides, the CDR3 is TGTGCCAGCGGTAGCGGGGGAGCCTACGAGCAGTACTTC.